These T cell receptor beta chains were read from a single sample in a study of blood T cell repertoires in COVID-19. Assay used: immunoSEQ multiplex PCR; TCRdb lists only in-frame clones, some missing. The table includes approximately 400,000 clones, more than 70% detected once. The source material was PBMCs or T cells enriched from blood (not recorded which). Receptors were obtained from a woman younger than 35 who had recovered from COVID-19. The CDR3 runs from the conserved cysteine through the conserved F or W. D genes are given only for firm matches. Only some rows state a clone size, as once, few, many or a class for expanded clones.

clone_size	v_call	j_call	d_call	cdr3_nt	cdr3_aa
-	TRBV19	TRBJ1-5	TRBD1	TGTGCCAGTAGTCCTTGGAACAGGGGGCGTGGGAATCAGCCCCAGCATTTT	CASSPWNRGRGNQPQHF
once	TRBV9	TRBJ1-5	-	TGTGCCAGCAGCGTCCCAGCTAAAGAGGCTAATCAGCCCCAGCATTTT	CASSVPAKEANQPQHF
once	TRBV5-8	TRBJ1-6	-	TGTGCCAGCAGCGAAGTCGGGAGCTCCTATAATTCACCCCTCCACTTT	CASSEVGSSYNSPLHF
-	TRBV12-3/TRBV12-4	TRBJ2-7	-	TGTGCCAGCAGTTTCCAGATCGCCTACGAGCAGTACTTC	CASSFQIAYEQYF
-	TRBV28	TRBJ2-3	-	TGTGCCAGCAGCCCTACAGTCCCGGGGGGCACAGATACGCAGTATTTT	CASSPTVPGGTDTQYF
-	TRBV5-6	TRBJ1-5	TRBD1	TGTGCCAGCAGTTTGTTAAGGAAAGTGACAGGGGGCAGTCAGCCCCAGCATTTT	CASSLLRKVTGGSQPQHF
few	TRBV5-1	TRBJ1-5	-	TGCGCCAGCAGCTTGGACATACAGGACCTCGATAGCAATCAGCCCCAGCATTTT	CASSLDIQDLDSNQPQHF
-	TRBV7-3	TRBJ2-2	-	TGTGCCAGCAGTCTTGCCCCCGGGATGAACACCGGGGAGCTGTTTTTT	CASSLAPGMNTGELFF
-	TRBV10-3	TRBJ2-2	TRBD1	TGTGCCATCAGTCCCCGCGACAGGGAGACCGGGGAGCTGTTTTTT	CAISPRDRETGELFF
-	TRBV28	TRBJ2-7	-	TGTGCCAGCTCCCTTTTATTCTACGAGCAGTACTTC	CASSLLFYEQYF
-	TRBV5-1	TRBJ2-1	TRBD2	TGCGCCAGCAGCCCGGGACTAGCGGGGTACAATGAGCAGTTCTTC	CASSPGLAGYNEQFF
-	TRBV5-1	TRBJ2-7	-	TGCGCCAGCAGCTCCAAAGGACAGTTGAAAGTCTACGAGCAGTACTTC	CASSSKGQLKVYEQYF
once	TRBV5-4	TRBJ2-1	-	TGTGCCAGCAGCTTGACGCCGGGCAATGAGCAGTTCTTC	CASSLTPGNEQFF
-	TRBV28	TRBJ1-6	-	TGTGCCAGCAGTTTACCCTTGACAGGCCAGAGGGGTAATTCACCCCTCCACTTT	CASSLPLTGQRGNSPLHF
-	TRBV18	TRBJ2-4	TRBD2	TGTGCCAGCTCTGTAGCGGGGAACATTCAGTACTTC	CASSVAGNIQYF
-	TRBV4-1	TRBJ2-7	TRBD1	TGCGCCAGCAGCCTACGAATTTCGACAGGGGACGAGCAGTACTTC	CASSLRISTGDEQYF
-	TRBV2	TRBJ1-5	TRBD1	TGTGCCAGCAGTGAGAGCTGGACAGGGGGGTCGGGGCAGCCCCAGCATTTT	CASSESWTGGSGQPQHF
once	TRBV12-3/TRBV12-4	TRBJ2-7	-	TGTGCCAGCAGTTTGTTCAGCTCCTACGAGCAGTACTTC	CASSLFSSYEQYF
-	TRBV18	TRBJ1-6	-	TGTGCCAGCTCACCACCCGGGCAGGGTAATTCACCCCTCCACTTT	CASSPPGQGNSPLHF
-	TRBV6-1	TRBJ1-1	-	TGTGCCAGCAGTGATTTAGAAATGAACACTGAAGCTTTCTTT	CASSDLEMNTEAFF
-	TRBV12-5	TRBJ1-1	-	TGTGCTAGTGGTTTGGTACACGGCAGGGCAGGTGAAGCTTTCTTT	CASGLVHGRAGEAFF
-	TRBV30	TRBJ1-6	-	TGTGCCTGGACAACCGCCGGGGGGGTTTCACCCCTCCACTTT	CAWTTAGGVSPLHF
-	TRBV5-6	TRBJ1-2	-	TGTGCCAGCAGCCCCCAGGCAGGGGAGAGCTATGGCTACACCTTC	CASSPQAGESYGYTF
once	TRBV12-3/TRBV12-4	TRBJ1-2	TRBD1	TGTGCCAGCAGCAAACAGGGGTACTATGGCTACACCTTC	CASSKQGYYGYTF
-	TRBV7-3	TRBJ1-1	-	TGTGCCAGCAGCTCCGGGCCGGGGGGCACTGAAGCTTTCTTT	CASSSGPGGTEAFF
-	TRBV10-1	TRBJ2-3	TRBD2	TGCGCCAGCAGTGAGATTAGCGGGTCCACAGATACGCAGTATTTT	CASSEISGSTDTQYF
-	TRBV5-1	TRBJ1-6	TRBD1	TGCGCCAGCAGAACAGGGGCAGGGTCACCCCTCCACTTT	CASRTGAGSPLHF
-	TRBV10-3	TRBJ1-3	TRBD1	TGTGCCATTACCCAAAGAAACGGACAGGTCTCCGAATTT	CAITQRNGQVSEF
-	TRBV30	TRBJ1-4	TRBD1	TGTGCCTGGGCCGGGACAGGGAGTGAAAAACTGTTTTTT	CAWAGTGSEKLFF
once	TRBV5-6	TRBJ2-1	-	TGTGCCAGCAGCCAAGTGACCCGGGGGACCTACAATGAGCAGTTCTTC	CASSQVTRGTYNEQFF
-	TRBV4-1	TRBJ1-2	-	TGCGCCAGCAGCCTATACAGGGAGAGGAACTATGGCTACACCTTC	CASSLYRERNYGYTF
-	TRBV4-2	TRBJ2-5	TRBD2	TGTGCCAGCAGCCCGGTGGAGCGGGGGATCCAAGAGACCCAGTACTTC	CASSPVERGIQETQYF
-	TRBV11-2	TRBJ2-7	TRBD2	TGTGCCAGCAGAGTGACGGGAGGCAGGACCTACGAGCAGTACTTC	CASRVTGGRTYEQYF
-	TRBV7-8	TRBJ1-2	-	TGTGCCAGCAGCTTACCGCCAGGGTCGTCTACGAATGGCTACACCTTC	CASSLPPGSSTNGYTF
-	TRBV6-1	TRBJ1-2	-	TGTGCCAGCAGTGAAGGGGGCGCTGGAAACTATGGCTACACCTTC	CASSEGGAGNYGYTF
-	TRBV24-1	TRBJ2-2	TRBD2	TGTGCCACCAGTGATCATCAGGGACTAAACACCGGGGAGCTGTTTTTT	CATSDHQGLNTGELFF
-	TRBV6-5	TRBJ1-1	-	TGTGCCAGCAGTACACAGGGATCGGGCACTGAAGCTTTCTTT	CASSTQGSGTEAFF
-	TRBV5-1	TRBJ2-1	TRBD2	TGCGCCAGCAGCTTCCTAGCGGGTTACAATGAGCAGTTCTTC	CASSFLAGYNEQFF
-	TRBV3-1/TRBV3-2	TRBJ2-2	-	TGTGCCAGCAGCACCATTGGGTTAGCGTTAACCGGGGAGCTGTTTTTT	CASSTIGLALTGELFF
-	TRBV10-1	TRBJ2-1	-	TGCGCCAGCAGTGACGGGATCGCGGGATCCTACAATGAGCAGTTCTTC	CASSDGIAGSYNEQFF